The T cell receptor beta chain under discussion was sequenced for a study of T-cell reconstitution after alpha-beta-depleted transplantation in children. Preparing the TCRbeta library involved the use of unique molecular identifiers. MiXCR, applied by TCRdb to the PCR reads, yields one record per CDR3 protein. The sample yields about 400,000 distinct CDR3 sequences, about a fifth seen once. The CDR3 sequence is 14 residues long. V trimming: 1 base; J trimming: 6 bases; junction bases outside the gene matches: 2. Germline CDR1 is LGHNA and CDR2 is YSLEER. The J gene is TRBJ1-2, the V gene TRBV4-3, with 10 bases identical to TRBD1. This receptor was identified in a human donor who donated a stem cell graft to a child with acute myeloid leukemia. Sample: PBMCs from the stem cell graft donor, taken from the stem cell graft. The CDR3 coding sequence is TGCGCCAGCAGCCAAGGACAGGGGGCGAATGGCTACACCTTC. The encoded protein is CASSQGQGANGYTF.